This TCR beta chain was obtained from a study of OX40 agonist ivuxolimab in advanced cancers. Study-wide results and limits: More expanded clones were seen, on average, in CD8+ T cells than in CD4+. No determination was made of the antigen specificity of the expanded peripheral T cells.

This table comes from immunoSEQ multiplex PCR, and its TCRdb copy is limited to in-frame clones, with some not included. The sample consists of some 70,000 clones, roughly 87% of them appearing once. Comments on this clone: Its antigen is not known.

V lost 8 bases, J lost 7 bases, and 12 bases stayed unmatched. The CDR3 has 15 amino acids. The germline gives CDR1 SGHRS, CDR2 YFSETQ. This chain links TRBV5-1 with TRBJ2-1; 10 nucleotides agree with TRBD2. This sample comprised CD4+ or CD8+ T cells sorted from blood, obtained in a trial of the OX40 agonist ivuxolimab. This TCR was recovered from an adult with an advanced solid tumor such as melanoma, head and neck, liver or kidney cancer. As DNA, the CDR3 is TGCGCCAGTCTAAGCGGGGGGGCCCTTTCGAATGAGCAGTTCTTC. It codes for CASLSGGALSNEQFF.